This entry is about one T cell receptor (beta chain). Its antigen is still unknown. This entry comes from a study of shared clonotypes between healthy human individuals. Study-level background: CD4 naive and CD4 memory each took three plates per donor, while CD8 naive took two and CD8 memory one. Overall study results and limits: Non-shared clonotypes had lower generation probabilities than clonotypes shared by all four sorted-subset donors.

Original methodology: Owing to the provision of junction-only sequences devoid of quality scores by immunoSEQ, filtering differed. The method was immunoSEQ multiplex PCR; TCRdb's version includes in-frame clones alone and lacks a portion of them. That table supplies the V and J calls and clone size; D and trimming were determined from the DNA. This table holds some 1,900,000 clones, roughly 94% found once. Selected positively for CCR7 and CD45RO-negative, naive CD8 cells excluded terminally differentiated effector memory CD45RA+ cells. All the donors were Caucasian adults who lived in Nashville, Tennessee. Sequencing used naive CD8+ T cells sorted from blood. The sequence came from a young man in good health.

The CDR3 reads CASSKVKGSNQPQHF. The CDR3 region has the DNA TGTGCCAGCAGCAAGGTTAAGGGGAGCAATCAGCCCCAGCATTTT. The chain carries TRBV6-1 and TRBJ1-5; D perhaps matches TRBD1 (5 bases). Trimming cost V 6 bases and J 1 base, with 13 bases left between them. CDR1 MNHNS and CDR2 SASEGT come from the germline V gene. The CDR3 is 15 amino acids.